This is a list of T cell receptor beta chains from one sample in a study of T cells after yellow fever vaccination. A single record per CDR3 protein comes from TCRdb applying MiXCR to the 5' RACE reads. The repertoire has around 300,000 distinct CDR3 sequences, 10% to 15% of them found once; the top ten carry roughly 0.5%. The sequences come from CD4+ T cells sorted from PBMCs, collected 45 days after the yellow fever booster vaccination. Receptors were obtained from a man aged 25-45 years who received the YFV17D yellow fever vaccine. Both conserved end residues are part of each CDR3. Fields, in order: D gene, J gene, clone size, V gene, CDR3 protein, CDR3 DNA. The D gene is left open where the match is weak. Rows may omit the clone size; those that give it use once, few, many or a size class.

>TRBD1|TRBJ1-5|few|TRBV4-1
CASSPGRRDRGNQPQHF
TGCGCCAGCAGCCCAGGAAGGCGAGACAGGGGTAATCAGCCCCAGCATTTT
>NA|TRBJ2-1|NA|TRBV12-3/TRBV12-4
CASRSIRGDYNEQFF
TGTGCCAGCAGATCCATTAGGGGGGACTACAATGAGCAGTTCTTC
>NA|TRBJ2-2|many|TRBV6-5
CASSYEAGRTGELFF
TGTGCCAGCAGTTACGAGGCAGGGCGTACCGGGGAGCTGTTTTTT
>NA|TRBJ2-3|few|TRBV18
CASSAREDYTDTQYF
TGTGCCAGCTCAGCGAGGGAGGATTACACAGATACGCAGTATTTT
>TRBD2|TRBJ2-3|NA|TRBV18
CASSPPSPGTSTETQYF
TGTGCCAGCTCACCACCGAGTCCAGGGACTAGCACAGAAACGCAGTATTTT
>NA|TRBJ2-1|NA|TRBV20-1
CRAAMYNEQFF
TGCAGGGCAGCCATGTACAATGAGCAGTTCTTC
>NA|TRBJ2-7|few|TRBV4-3
CASSQDSGRGVEQYF
TGCGCCAGCAGCCAAGATTCGGGCAGGGGTGTTGAGCAGTACTTC
>NA|TRBJ2-5|NA|TRBV7-9
CASTPGALPYQETQYF
TGTGCCAGCACTCCGGGCGCCCTCCCGTACCAAGAGACCCAGTACTTC
>NA|TRBJ2-5|NA|TRBV9
CASSIRGWAEGETQYF
TGTGCCAGCAGCATCCGGGGATGGGCGGAGGGGGAGACCCAGTACTTC
>NA|TRBJ2-7|NA|TRBV18
CASSPSGREPYEQYF
TGTGCCAGCTCACCATCGGGGCGGGAACCCTACGAGCAGTACTTC
>NA|TRBJ2-3|few|TRBV5-5
CASSPRAGNTDTQYF
TGTGCCAGCAGCCCCCGGGCAGGGAACACAGATACGCAGTATTTT
>NA|TRBJ2-1|few|TRBV25-1
CASSDVATYNEQFF
TGTGCCAGCAGTGATGTCGCGACGTACAATGAGCAGTTCTTC
>NA|TRBJ2-7|many|TRBV20-1
CSARKRSYEQYF
TGCAGTGCTAGGAAGCGGAGCTACGAGCAGTACTTC
>NA|TRBJ1-5|few|TRBV30
CAWSRESYQPQHF
TGTGCCTGGAGTCGGGAAAGTTATCAGCCCCAGCATTTT
>TRBD1|TRBJ2-7|NA|TRBV10-3
CAISVRDRQYEQYF
TGTGCCATCAGTGTCCGGGACAGGCAATACGAGCAGTACTTC
>NA|TRBJ1-1|NA|TRBV6-1
CASRSGQYTEAFF
TGTGCCAGCAGGTCAGGACAGTACACTGAAGCTTTCTTT
>NA|TRBJ2-5|NA|TRBV5-4
CASSLQGPTRETQYF
TGTGCCAGCAGCTTGCAGGGACCCACCAGAGAGACCCAGTACTTC
>TRBD2|TRBJ2-2|few|TRBV18
CASSHWTSGNTGELFF
TGTGCCAGCTCACACTGGACTAGCGGTAACACCGGGGAGCTGTTTTTT
>NA|TRBJ2-1|few|TRBV7-2
CASSLREYSYNEQFF
TGTGCCAGCAGCTTAAGAGAATACTCCTACAATGAGCAGTTCTTC
>TRBD2|TRBJ2-7|few|TRBV7-2
CASSLARAGGHEQYF
TGTGCCAGCAGCTTAGCGCGGGCGGGAGGACACGAGCAGTACTTC
>TRBD2|TRBJ2-7|few|TRBV7-2
CASSLGGAGKIYEQYF
TGTGCCAGCAGCTTAGGTGGAGCGGGAAAGATATACGAGCAGTACTTC
>NA|TRBJ2-1|NA|TRBV20-1
CSASRPSGKSSYNEQFF
TGCAGTGCTAGTCGCCCCTCTGGGAAGAGCTCCTACAATGAGCAGTTCTTC
>NA|TRBJ2-7|NA|TRBV12-3/TRBV12-4
CASSLGRVYEQYF
TGTGCCAGCAGCCTTGGTCGAGTCTACGAGCAGTACTTC
>NA|TRBJ2-1|NA|TRBV7-2
CASSPEGVWSYNEQFF
TGTGCCAGCAGCCCAGAAGGGGTATGGTCCTACAATGAGCAGTTCTTC
>NA|TRBJ2-1|few|TRBV6-2/TRBV6-3
CASSYSGGRQFF
TGTGCCAGCAGTTACTCGGGGGGGCGGCAGTTCTTC
>NA|TRBJ2-7|few|TRBV28
CASRTGTAGEQYF
TGTGCCAGCAGAACCGGGACGGCGGGCGAGCAGTACTTC
>TRBD1|TRBJ2-7|few|TRBV15
CATSRGARDRGFEQYF
TGTGCCACCAGCAGAGGCGCCCGGGACAGGGGTTTCGAGCAGTACTTC
>NA|TRBJ2-1|few|TRBV7-3
CASSFGRRDEQFF
TGTGCCAGCAGCTTCGGAAGAAGGGATGAGCAGTTCTTC
>NA|TRBJ1-3|NA|TRBV6-2/TRBV6-3
CASSYSGSAVRRKSGNTIYF
TGTGCCAGCAGTTACTCAGGATCTGCTGTGCGACGGAAATCTGGAAACACCATATATTTT